Sequencing of this TCR beta chain was carried out in a study of T cell changes during pregnancy in multiple sclerosis. Data came from immunoSEQ multiplex PCR; TCRdb stores just in-frame clones and leaves some out. This table holds approximately 23,000 clones, about 89% found once. The CDR3 loop spans 13 amino acids. Trimming took 2 bases from V and 3 from J, leaving 7 bases between them. CDR1 SEHNR and CDR2 FQNEAQ come from the germline V gene (reference sequence). The sample was CD8+ T cells from peripheral blood mononuclear cells, taken in the first trimester of pregnancy. This clonotype was sampled from a female donor with multiple sclerosis, enrolled in a pregnancy study. The chain recombines TRBV7-9 with TRBJ2-5, with a possible D match to TRBD2 (5 bases). Written as DNA, the CDR3 is TGTGCCAGCAGCTTACGGGAAGAAGAGACCCAGTACTTC. Its protein product is CASSLREEETQYF. The full variable domain, with the rest looked up from reference TRBV7-9 and TRBJ2-5, is DTGVSQNPRHKITKRGQNVTFRCDPISEHNRLYWYRQTLGQGPEFLTYFQNEAQLEKSRLLSDRFSAERPKGSFSTLEIQRTEQGDSAMYLCASSLREEETQYFGPGTRLLVL.